This TCR beta chain derives from a study of blood T cell dynamics during melanoma immunotherapy. The method was immunoSEQ multiplex PCR; TCRdb's version includes in-frame clones alone and lacks a portion of them. This table has 15,000 to 20,000 clones, about nine tenths appearing once. Stated time point: pre-treatment baseline. The CDR3 length is 17 residues. Germline assignment: CDR1 LGHNA and CDR2 YSLEER. V dropped 1 base and J dropped 1; count of bases not matched to a gene: 7. The sequence was obtained from a human donor with melanoma. The sample consisted of blood, taken from a patient treated with checkpoint blockade. The rearrangement joins TRBV4-3 to TRBJ2-3, with TRBD2 matching over 8 bases. This CDR3 reads CASSQAWAAGGTDTQYF. CDR3 bases: TGCGCCAGCAGCCAAGCGTGGGCAGCGGGGGGCACAGATACGCAGTATTTT.